Listed below are T cell receptor beta chains from one sample, sequenced in a study of T cell repertoires in cytomegalovirus infection. TCRdb re-called the reads with MiXCR, one entry per CDR3 protein. Of some 920,000 distinct CDR3 sequences listed, roughly 30% were seen once; the top ten hold about an eighth. Antigens for these TCRs are unknown. Here the sequenced sample was cultured CD8+ T cells from PBMCs, taken from culture after CMV antigen stimulation. The source of these receptors is a human donor in good health (CMV status not recorded). Some clones in this sample may be carry-over from other donors' samples. CDR3s include the opening cysteine and the closing phenylalanine or tryptophan. The order of the fields is clone size, D gene, V gene, J gene, CDR3 DNA, CDR3 protein. A D gene is named only where the DNA matches it firmly. The size of a clone is reported for some rows only, either as once, few or many, or as a class for expanded clones.

.	TRBD1	TRBV15	TRBJ2-7	TGTGCCACCAGCACTAGACAGGGTTCCTACGAGCAGTACTTC	CATSTRQGSYEQYF
.	.	TRBV28	TRBJ1-6	TGTGCCAGCAGTTTATTCAGGCCAAACTTCGATAATTCACCCCTCCACTTT	CASSLFRPNFDNSPLHF
few	.	TRBV12-3/TRBV12-4	TRBJ1-3	TGTGCCAGCAGTTTTTCCGGGTGGGACACCATATATTTT	CASSFSGWDTIYF
few	TRBD2	TRBV6-4	TRBJ2-3	TGTGCCAGCAGCGTAGCGGGGGAGTCAGATACGCAGTATTTT	CASSVAGESDTQYF
.	.	TRBV7-9	TRBJ1-1	TGTGCCAGCAGCTCAAAAGGGAGCACTGAAGCTTTCTTT	CASSSKGSTEAFF
few	TRBD1	TRBV12-3/TRBV12-4	TRBJ2-7	TGTGCCAGCAGTTTAGCGAGGGACGGGACAGCCCCCTACGAGCAGTACTTC	CASSLARDGTAPYEQYF
.	TRBD1	TRBV27	TRBJ1-2	TGTGCCAGCAGTTTTCGACAGGGGGCAGGAGGCTACACCTTC	CASSFRQGAGGYTF
.	.	TRBV2	TRBJ1-1	TGTGCCACCATTTCCTATACCACCGACACTGAAGCTTTCTTT	CATISYTTDTEAFF
many	.	TRBV7-2	TRBJ2-2	TGTGCCAGCAGCTTAGGGGTTCGCACCGGGGAGCTGTTTTTT	CASSLGVRTGELFF
.	.	TRBV27	TRBJ1-3	TGTGCCAGCAGTCCCCACCGGGGAAACACCATATATTTT	CASSPHRGNTIYF
.	.	TRBV5-5	TRBJ2-2	TGTGCCAGCAGCTTCGGGCGGGTCGGCTCCGGGGAGCTGTTTTTT	CASSFGRVGSGELFF
.	.	TRBV6-5	TRBJ1-2	TGTGCCAGCAGTTGGGGTGTAGACGATGGCTACACCTTC	CASSWGVDDGYTF
.	.	TRBV19	TRBJ2-5	TGTGCCAGTACGATCACTCGGGGGGCCGAAGAGACCCAGTACTTC	CASTITRGAEETQYF
.	.	TRBV6-5	TRBJ2-2	TGTGCCAGCAGCCTAGAGGCGGCCGTGAGTCCCGGGGAGCTGTTTTTT	CASSLEAAVSPGELFF
.	TRBD2	TRBV2	TRBJ2-5	TGTGCCAGGGAAGAGCGGGGAGCGGTTAGAGAGACCCAGTACTTC	CAREERGAVRETQYF
.	TRBD1	TRBV7-6	TRBJ2-3	TGTGCCAGCAGCTTGGGGCGGGGGACAGGGGGCAGGGCAGATACGCAGTATTTT	CASSLGRGTGGRADTQYF
many	.	TRBV7-8	TRBJ1-3	TGTGCCAGCAGCATAACGGTGTTCGGGGGAAACACCATATATTTT	CASSITVFGGNTIYF
.	.	TRBV27	TRBJ2-7	TGTGCCAGCAGTCTCGACCGGCTCCGCGAGCAGTACTTC	CASSLDRLREQYF
.	TRBD1	TRBV12-3/TRBV12-4	TRBJ2-7	TGTGCCAGCAGTTCGGCCGTACAGGGGGCCCACGAGCAGTACTTC	CASSSAVQGAHEQYF
few	.	TRBV6-1	TRBJ2-7	TGTGCCAGCAGTGAACTGTCGAGGGTTACCGCGGAGCAGTACTTC	CASSELSRVTAEQYF